These 16 T cell receptor beta chains came from one sample sequenced in a study of PD-L1 blockade in urothelial cancer. This table comes from immunoSEQ multiplex PCR, and its TCRdb copy is limited to in-frame clones, with some not included. Of under 60,000 clones listed, about 88% were seen once; the top ten hold roughly 2.9%. This sample's time point: pretreatment peripheral blood. The source material was PBMCs, sampled around atezolizumab (anti-PD-L1) treatment. The receptor set was obtained from a man aged 70-80 years with urothelial cancer.

The chain employs TRBV5-1 and TRBJ2-1, with 8 bases identical to TRBD1. CDR1 is SGHRS, CDR2 YFSETQ, per germline. With 5 bases clipped from V and 1 base from J, the junction kept 5 bases outside the gene matches. The CDR3 loop spans 15 amino acids. In DNA form, the CDR3 reads TGCGCCAGCAGTCTGGGACAGGATTCCTACAATGAGCAGTTCTTC. As protein: CASSLGQDSYNEQFF.

This sequence joins TRBV5-1 and TRBJ1-3, with TRBD1 matching over 10 bases. V shed 0 bases, J shed 1 base, and the junction held 1 base outside the gene matches. Germline V gene data show CDR1 as SGHRS and CDR2 as YFSETQ. The CDR3 runs 16 residues. This CDR3 is CASSLVDRGSGNTIYF. Here the CDR3 DNA reads TGCGCCAGCAGCTTGGTGGACAGGGGGTCTGGAAACACCATATATTTT.

The chain combines TRBV27 with TRBJ2-1; 13 nucleotides line up with TRBD2. The CDR3 loop spans 18 amino acids. The junction had 3 bases not matched to a gene; V was cut back by 1 base and J by 0 bases. CDR1 MNHEY and CDR2 SMNVEV come from the germline V gene (reference sequence). The CDR3 DNA is TGTGCCAGCAGTTTATTGAGGACTAGCGGGAGCTCCTACAATGAGCAGTTCTTC. It translates to CASSLLRTSGSSYNEQFF.

J is TRBJ1-5 and V is TRBV5-1, with TRBD1 as a possible D gene (6 bases). V was cut by 2 bases and J by 1 base, with 13 bases left in between. This CDR3 region has 16 residues. Germline CDR1 reads SGHRS; CDR2 reads YFSETQ. This chain's CDR3 is CASSLGGATSNQPQHF. CDR3 DNA: TGCGCCAGCAGCTTAGGGGGGGCGACGAGCAATCAGCCCCAGCATTTT.

This chain joins TRBV7-6 and TRBJ2-7, with 8 bases matching TRBD1. The CDR3 spans 12 residues. J lost 8 bases, V lost 9 bases, and 9 bases had no gene match. Germline assignment: CDR1 SGHVS and CDR2 FNYEAQ. The CDR3 coding sequence is TGTGCCAGAAAAGACAGGGGCTTAAAGCAGTACTTC. It codes for CARKDRGLKQYF.

The V gene is TRBV4-3, the J gene TRBJ1-2; possibly TRBD1 for D (6 bases). The V end lost 3 bases, the J end lost 0 bases, and 11 bases lay between the germline ends. This CDR3 is 15 amino acids long. The germline V gene has CDR1 LGHNA and CDR2 YSLEER. The DNA of the CDR3 is TGCGCCAGCAGCCAGTCTCAGGGGTCTAACTATGGCTACACCTTC. It codes for CASSQSQGSNYGYTF.

As regards this clone: Sequence at one end of the junction differs from germline and may be a read error. The chain employs TRBV30 and TRBJ1-5; 8 positions match TRBD1. CDR1 is GTSNPN, CDR2 SVGIG, per germline (reference sequence). The CDR3 length is 14 residues. CDR3 region: CAWDTGGGKQPQHF. Here the CDR3 DNA reads TGTGCCTGGGACACAGGGGGAGGCAAGCAGCCCCAGCATTTT.

The rearrangement links TRBV9 to TRBJ2-2; 8 bases fit TRBD2. The CDR3 has 14 residues. Trimming removed 0 bases from V and 6 bases from J; junction bases left unmatched: 1. The V gene's germline CDR1 is SGDLS and CDR2 YYNGEE. CDR3 nucleotide sequence: TGTGCCAGCAGCGTAGACGGGGGGGCCGGGGAGCTGTTTTTT. Translated: CASSVDGGAGELFF. The complete variable domain, with remaining parts taken from reference TRBV9 and TRBJ2-2, reads DSGVTQTPKHLITATGQRVTLRCSPRSGDLSVYWYQQSLDQGLQFLIQYYNGEERAKGNILERFSAQQFPDLHSELNLSSLELGDSALYFCASSVDGGAGELFFGEGSRLTVL.

This clone was detected only a few times. This sequence joins TRBV20-1 and TRBJ1-1; a possible D gene is TRBD1 (5 bases). From germline, CDR1 is DFQATT and CDR2 SNEGSKA (reference sequence). Trimming shortened V by 1 base and J by 13 bases, and 13 bases separated the two germline ends. The CDR3 runs to 11 residues. This chain's CDR3 is CSARVGGVGFF. The DNA of the CDR3 is TGCAGTGCTAGAGTTGGGGGGGTTGGTTTCTTT.

This CDR3 is CASSLDRGASKTQYF. The CDR3 bases are TGTGCCAGCAGCTTAGATCGGGGGGCAAGTAAGACCCAGTACTTC. This rearrangement joins TRBV11-2 to TRBJ2-5, with a weak D call TRBD2 (7 bases). V was trimmed by 0 bases and J by 6 bases, leaving 14 bases between them. The CDR3 is 15 amino acids. CDR1 SGHAT and CDR2 FQNNGV come from the germline V gene.

Concerning this clone itself: This specimen includes other DNA sequences encoding the same CDR3. This sequence joins TRBV5-1 and TRBJ2-3, with D possibly being TRBD1 (6 bases). V was cut by 3 bases and J by 0 bases, with 11 bases left in between. Germline CDR1 reads SGHRS; CDR2 reads YFSETQ. This CDR3 spans 15 amino acids. The CDR3 loop is CASSSDRTSTDTQYF. In nucleotides, the CDR3 is TGCGCCAGCAGCTCTGACAGGACTAGCACAGATACGCAGTATTTT.

This chain joins TRBV7-2 and TRBJ1-1, with D possibly matching TRBD1 (6 bases). V was pared by 5 bases and J by 2 bases, with 15 bases between. CDR3 length: 15 amino acids. Germline lookup yields CDR1 SGHTA and CDR2 FQGNSA. The CDR3 nucleotides read TGTGCCAGCAGCCTAGGGGGGGAGTTTAACACTGAAGCTTTCTTT. Its protein product is CASSLGGEFNTEAFF. Together with reference TRBV7-2 and TRBJ1-1, the CDR3 gives the full variable domain: GAGVSQSPSNKVTEKGKDVELRCDPISGHTALYWYRQSLGQGLEFLIYFQGNSAPDKSGLPSDRFSAERTGGSVSTLTIQRTQQEDSAVYLCASSLGGEFNTEAFFGQGTRLTVV.

The chain joins TRBV11-3 to TRBJ1-1; weak D call: TRBD1 (5 bases). CDR3 length equals 16 residues. Trimming took 0 bases from V and 1 from J, leaving 12 bases between them. Germline V gene lookup returns CDR1 SGHNT and CDR2 YENEEA. CDR3 protein: CASSLDFGAPNTEAFF. The CDR3 DNA is TGTGCCAGCAGCTTAGATTTTGGGGCTCCGAACACTGAAGCTTTCTTT.

The genes are TRBV6-6 and TRBJ1-5; 9 bases are shared with TRBD1. The CDR3 is 16 residues long. Germline V CDR1 and CDR2: MNHNY, SVGAGI (reference sequence). V lost 5 bases to trimming and J lost 5 bases; unmatched junction nucleotides: 10. For the CDR3, the DNA is TGTGCCAGCAGTCCCGCGGGACAGGGATTTGATCAGCCCCAGCATTTT. Its translation: CASSPAGQGFDQPQHF.

The sample holds one count of this clone. The CDR3 nucleotides are TGTGCCAGCAGTAAAACTACCGGGGGGGGAGAGACCCAGTACTTC. It specifies CASSKTTGGGETQYF. V is TRBV28 and J is TRBJ2-5, with 8 bases fitting TRBD2. This CDR3 is 15 amino acids long. Trimming cost V 5 bases and J 4 bases; bases outside gene matches: 9. Per the germline V gene, CDR1 is MDHEN and CDR2 is SYDVKM.

This chain joins TRBV6-1 and TRBJ1-1; D is unresolved. With 1 base removed from V and 8 bases from J, the gap between germline ends came to 8 bases. Germline V gene data show CDR1 as MNHNS and CDR2 as SASEGT. This CDR3 is 12 amino acids long. Here the CDR3 DNA reads TGTGCCAGCAGTGAAGGGAACGGGGAAGCTTTCTTT. Its protein is CASSEGNGEAFF.